Presented here are 27 T cell receptor beta chains from one specimen sequenced in a study of cytomegalovirus exposure and HLA in healthy donors. In the PCR, 60 Vbeta and 13 Jbeta primers were used. TCRdb's copy holds only in-frame clones and misses some; the assay was immunoSEQ multiplex PCR. The sample holds 200,000 to 250,000 clones, just over 75% seen once. The sequencing input was PBMCs. These receptors were taken from a woman between 55 and 75 years old in good health and CMV-seropositive.

J is TRBJ1-5 and V is TRBV6-1, with 8 bases lining up with TRBD1. V was pared by 3 bases and J by 2 bases, with 15 bases of the junction left unmatched. Germline V lookup: CDR1 MNHNS, CDR2 SASEGT. CDR3 length equals 19 residues. CDR3 in DNA: TGTGCCAGCAGTGATCTTCGGGTCAGGGGGCGTTTTGGCAATCAGCCCCAGCATTTT. Translating it yields CASSDLRVRGRFGNQPQHF.

The chain links TRBV7-6 to TRBJ2-5, with D maybe TRBD2 (5 bases). Germline CDR1 and CDR2: SGHVS and FNYEAQ. This CDR3 spans 14 amino acids. V was trimmed by 1 base and J by 4 bases, leaving 10 bases between them. As DNA, the CDR3 is TGTGCCAGCAGCTTAGTCGCTAGCCCAGAGACCCAGTACTTC. Amino acid sequence: CASSLVASPETQYF.

The chain joins TRBV5-1 to TRBJ1-2, with a possible D match to TRBD1 (5 bases). The CDR3 spans 13 residues. The V end lost 2 bases, the J end lost 4 bases, and 9 bases lay between the germline ends. The germline V gene encodes CDR1 SGHRS and CDR2 YFSETQ. CDR3 DNA: TGCGCCAGCAGCTTCGACAGTGTCTATGGCTACACCTTC. It encodes CASSFDSVYGYTF.

The V and J genes are TRBV4-2 and TRBJ2-1; perhaps TRBD1 as D (6 bases). This CDR3 is built from 16 residues. V was cut by 4 bases and J by 3 bases, with 16 bases left in between. Germline CDR1 LGHNA, CDR2 YNFKEQ. This CDR3 is CASSPSQKQGYNEQFF. The CDR3 nucleotides are TGTGCCAGCAGCCCGTCCCAGAAACAGGGCTACAATGAGCAGTTCTTC.

V is TRBV19 and J is TRBJ2-7, with D possibly matching TRBD1 (6 bases). Trimming pared 7 bases from V and 0 bases from J, leaving 16 bases between. Germline values: CDR1 LNHDA, CDR2 SQIVND (reference sequence). This CDR3 is built from 15 residues. The CDR3 bases are TGTGCCAGTACTAACCGGGACACAAGCTCCTACGAGCAGTACTTC. It specifies CASTNRDTSSYEQYF.

The V gene is TRBV18, the J gene TRBJ1-5, with TRBD1 identical over 7 bases. The germline CDR1 and CDR2 sequences are KGHSH and LQKENI. J was trimmed by 5 bases and V by 4 bases; bases with no gene match: 8. The length of the CDR3 is 15 residues. The CDR3 coding sequence is TGTGCCAGCTCACTCAAACAGGGGCCGGATCAGCCCCAGCATTTT. Residues: CASSLKQGPDQPQHF.

This clone was recorded only once. The chain joins TRBV2 to TRBJ2-1; TRBD1 is a possible D gene (6 bases). The CDR3 covers 12 residues. The germline V gene encodes CDR1 SNHLY and CDR2 FYNNEI. V lost 6 bases and J 14 bases, leaving 17 bases between the germline ends. Here the CDR3 DNA reads TGTGCCAGCAGCCCCTTTGGGGGCGGAAAGTTCTTC. The encoded protein is CASSPFGGGKFF.

This clone was counted between two and nine times. This chain links TRBV5-1 with TRBJ1-2; D not certain. Germline V gene lookup returns CDR1 SGHRS and CDR2 YFSETQ. Trimming removed 0 bases from V and 0 bases from J, with 6 bases in between. This CDR3 comprises 14 residues. In nucleotides, the CDR3 is TGCGCCAGCAGCTTGGGAGAAACTAACTATGGCTACACCTTC. Residues: CASSLGETNYGYTF.

The chain is built from TRBV27 and TRBJ2-7; tentatively, D is TRBD1 (6 bases). The germline CDR1 and CDR2 sequences are MNHEY and SMNVEV (reference sequence). The CDR3 has 18 amino acids. The ends were cut back, 0 bases at V and 6 bases at J, with 24 bases in the middle. CDR3 nucleotide sequence: TGTGCCAGCAGTTTATCAGGGGGTGGACGCCACCTTCCCCGCGAGCAGTACTTC. Its translation: CASSLSGGGRHLPREQYF.

The chain couples TRBV11-2 to TRBJ1-5; TRBD1 matches at 8 bases. Germline V lookup: CDR1 SGHAT, CDR2 FQNNGV. V lost 5 bases to trimming and J lost 6 bases; unmatched junction nucleotides: 3. CDR3 length: 13 amino acids. The DNA for the CDR3 is TGTGCCAGCAGCCGGACAGGGAGTCAGCCCCAGCATTTT. Its translation: CASSRTGSQPQHF. The variable domain in full, completed from reference TRBV11-2 and TRBJ1-5, reads EAGVAQSPRYKIIEKRQSVAFWCNPISGHATLYWYQQILGQGPKLLIQFQNNGVVDDSQLPKDRFSAERLKGVDSTLKIQPAKLEDSAVYLCASSRTGSQPQHFGDGTRLSIL.

V and J are TRBV5-1 and TRBJ1-4, with D unclear. The length of the CDR3 is 13 residues. Deletions cut 0 bases from V and 5 bases from J, with 5 bases between. Germline V CDR1 and CDR2: SGHRS, YFSETQ. The CDR3 protein is CASSLGQNEKLFF. CDR3 nucleotides: TGCGCCAGCAGCTTGGGGCAGAATGAAAAACTGTTTTTT.

The chain recombines TRBV28 with TRBJ2-3; TRBD2 agrees at 9 bases. V shed 6 bases, J shed 6 bases, and the junction held 13 bases outside the gene matches. The CDR3 runs to 16 residues. Per the germline V gene, CDR1 is MDHEN and CDR2 is SYDVKM. CDR3 coding DNA: TGTGCCAGCAGCCTTGATGCGGGGGGGAGAAGGGATACGCAGTATTTT. This encodes CASSLDAGGRRDTQYF. Variable domain in full (rest from reference TRBV28 and TRBJ2-3): DVKVTQSSRYLVKRTGEKVFLECVQDMDHENMFWYRQDPGLGLRLIYFSYDVKMKEKGDIPEGYSVSREKKERFSLILESASTNQTSMYLCASSLDAGGRRDTQYFGPGTRLTVL.

As regards this clone: Germline and junction disagree at one end, which may indicate a read error. The chain links TRBV7-3 to TRBJ2-6; maybe TRBD1 (5 bases). This CDR3 spans 17 amino acids. The germline V gene encodes CDR1 SGHTA and CDR2 FQGTGA. The CDR3 sequence is CASSLSGKTSGANILTF. CDR3 DNA sequence: TGTGCCAGCAGCTTAAGCGGCAAAACCTCTGGGGCCAACATCCTGACTTTC.

The CDR3 sequence: CASISTGTGVRYTF. CDR3 coding DNA: TGTGCCAGCATCTCAACCGGGACAGGGGTGCGCTACACCTTC. The V gene is TRBV6-1, the J gene TRBJ1-2; 10 bases align to TRBD1. The V segment lost 7 bases and the J segment 9 bases; nucleotides outside the gene matches: 11. In germline, CDR1 is MNHNS, CDR2 SASEGT. This CDR3 contains 14 residues.

The V gene is TRBV6-6, the J gene TRBJ2-5; D unclear. There are 13 residues in the CDR3. The germline CDR1 and CDR2 sequences are MNHNY and SVGAGI (reference sequence). V was cut by 4 bases and J by 9 bases, with 15 bases left in between. The CDR3 DNA follows: TGTGCCAGCAGTTTTGCGGATACGGGTGCCCAGTACTTC. Amino acid sequence: CASSFADTGAQYF.

The chain couples TRBV5-1 to TRBJ2-7; TRBD2 is a possible D gene (6 bases). The germline CDR1 and CDR2 sequences are SGHRS and YFSETQ. Trimming left V 4 bases short and J 7 bases short, with 21 bases between. This CDR3 contains 15 residues. CDR3 in amino acids: CASSPNPAAGGEQYF. DNA of the CDR3: TGCGCCAGCAGCCCAAATCCCGCGGCCGGAGGGGAGCAGTACTTC.

The chain combines TRBV7-9 with TRBJ2-1; the D is unclear. CDR3 length: 13 residues. From germline, CDR1 is SEHNR and CDR2 FQNEAQ (reference sequence). The CDR3: CASPAVTYNEQFF. DNA of the CDR3: TGTGCGAGCCCCGCGGTAACCTACAATGAGCAGTTCTTC.

This clone was seen more than once but under ten times. V gene TRBV6-1 combines with J gene TRBJ2-2; the D is unclear. CDR3 length equals 15 residues. V lost 5 bases and J 4 bases, leaving 14 bases between the germline ends. The germline V gene has CDR1 MNHNS and CDR2 SASEGT. This chain's CDR3 is CASSPQTASTGELFF. In DNA form, the CDR3 reads TGTGCCAGCAGTCCCCAAACAGCATCCACCGGGGAGCTGTTTTTT.

The chain has TRBV19 and TRBJ2-3, with D possibly TRBD2 on 7 matching bases. Between the trimmed V and J ends, which lost 6 bases and 2 bases, there was a span of 15 bases. This CDR3 region has 15 residues. Germline V gene lookup returns CDR1 LNHDA and CDR2 SQIVND (reference sequence). CDR3 residues: CASREGGANTDTQYF. Here the CDR3 DNA reads TGTGCCAGTAGGGAGGGGGGGGCGAACACAGATACGCAGTATTTT.

The V gene is TRBV7-9, the J gene TRBJ1-6; D unclear. The V and J ends lost 6 bases and 6 bases respectively, with 12 bases between them. Germline CDR1 and CDR2: SEHNR and FQNEAQ (reference sequence). The CDR3 length is 14 residues. CDR3 in amino acids: CASSSRNGNSPLHF. CDR3 in DNA: TGTGCCAGCAGTTCCAGGAACGGTAATTCACCCCTCCACTTT.

This clone was observed once. The chain uses TRBV19 and TRBJ2-7; 10 bases match TRBD1. Germline values: CDR1 LNHDA, CDR2 SQIVND (reference sequence). The CDR3 runs 14 residues. V lost 7 bases and J lost 3; bases outside the gene matches: 6. CDR3 coding DNA: TGTGCCAGTAAGGAGGGACAGGGGCACTACGAGCAGTACTTC. Translated: CASKEGQGHYEQYF.

This chain links TRBV19 with TRBJ2-3; 8 bases are a match to TRBD2. CDR3 size: 15 residues. The ends lost 3 bases at V and 3 bases at J; junction bases unmatched: 5. The germline V gene has CDR1 LNHDA and CDR2 SQIVND (reference sequence). The CDR3 DNA follows: TGTGCCAGTAGTATTACGGGAGGGCCAACAGATACGCAGTATTTT. This encodes CASSITGGPTDTQYF.

V is TRBV10-3 and J is TRBJ2-7; perhaps TRBD1 as D (5 bases). The V and J ends lost 2 bases and 3 bases respectively, with 14 bases between them. Germline V gene sequence: CDR1 ENHRY, CDR2 SYGVKD. The CDR3 has 15 amino acids. The CDR3 nucleotides read TGTGCCATCAGTGAGCCAGAAAGGGGCGACTACGAGCAGTACTTC. This codes for CAISEPERGDYEQYF.

The chain uses TRBV14 and TRBJ2-3, with D maybe TRBD2 (5 bases). Germline values: CDR1 SGHDN, CDR2 FVKESK. V gave up 2 bases and J gave up 1 base, with 13 bases separating them. The CDR3 spans 16 residues. The CDR3 is CASSQLTGYGTDTQYF. The CDR3, as DNA: TGTGCCAGCAGCCAACTCACGGGATATGGCACAGATACGCAGTATTTT. Based on the CDR3 plus reference TRBV14 and TRBJ2-3, the full variable domain is EAGVTQFPSHSVIEKGQTVTLRCDPISGHDNLYWYRRVMGKEIKFLLHFVKESKQDESGMPNNRFLAERTGGTYSTLKVQPAELEDSGVYFCASSQLTGYGTDTQYFGPGTRLTVL.

The chain combines TRBV4-1 with TRBJ2-7; perhaps TRBD1 as D (6 bases). CDR3 size: 14 residues. From germline, CDR1 is MGHRA and CDR2 YSYEKL. V lost 2 bases, J lost 1 base, and 9 bases lay in between. CDR3 amino acids: CASSQRQESYEQYF. The DNA for the CDR3 is TGCGCCAGCAGCCAAAGACAGGAGTCCTACGAGCAGTACTTC.

This clone was seen a few times. The chain links TRBV15 to TRBJ2-3; 7 bases are shared with TRBD2. With V trimmed by 1 base and J by 2 bases, 3 bases remained unmatched. The CDR3 runs to 15 residues. Germline assignment: CDR1 LNHNV and CDR2 YYDKDF (reference sequence). The chain's CDR3 is CATSRGGGYTDTQYF. As DNA, the CDR3 is TGTGCCACCAGCAGAGGCGGGGGATACACAGATACGCAGTATTTT.

The chain links TRBV5-1 to TRBJ1-1; D perhaps matches TRBD1 (6 bases). Germline V gene lookup returns CDR1 SGHRS and CDR2 YFSETQ. V was trimmed by 4 bases and J by 1 base, leaving 8 bases between them. The CDR3 length is 13 residues. The CDR3 here is CASSPGQNTEAFF. The DNA of the CDR3 is TGCGCCAGCAGCCCGGGACAGAACACTGAAGCTTTCTTT.